These 17 T cell receptor beta chains were all obtained from the same sample, sequenced in a study of blood T cell repertoires in COVID-19. Produced via immunoSEQ multiplex PCR; TCRdb's table is partial and in-frame only. Among about 380,000 clones, more than 75% were seen once, and the ten largest hold approximately 1.2%. Sequenced: PBMCs or T cells enriched from blood (not recorded which). The origin of the receptors is a woman aged 18-30 years who had recovered from COVID-19.

J is TRBJ1-1 and V is TRBV6-5; 7 nucleotides line up with TRBD1. The CDR3 consists of 13 residues. Germline V gene data show CDR1 as MNHEY and CDR2 as SVGAGI. J gave up 7 bases and V 5 bases, and 7 bases lay outside the gene matches. For the CDR3, the DNA is TGTGCCAGCAGTCCTCGGACAGGAGATGAAGCTTTCTTT. Its translation is CASSPRTGDEAFF.

This chain uses TRBV6-2 or TRBV6-3 with TRBJ1-5, with a possible D match to TRBD1 (5 bases). This CDR3 spans 15 amino acids. Germline lookup yields CDR1 MNHEY and CDR2 SVGEGT. With 0 bases removed from V and 2 bases from J, the gap between germline ends came to 8 bases. CDR3 sequence reads: CASSYSGGGNQPQHF. In DNA, the CDR3 is TGTGCCAGCAGTTACTCGGGAGGGGGCAATCAGCCCCAGCATTTT.

The rearrangement joins TRBV20-1 to TRBJ1-4; TRBD1 might be the D (5 bases). Per germline, CDR1 DFQATT and CDR2 SNEGSKA (reference sequence). There are 15 residues in the CDR3. V gave up 3 bases and J gave up 0 bases, with 11 bases separating them. The CDR3 nucleotides are TGCAGTGCTAGTTCGGGGGTATCAACTAATGAAAAACTGTTTTTT. This encodes CSASSGVSTNEKLFF.

The chain carries TRBV7-3 and TRBJ2-5, with D perhaps TRBD2 (6 bases). The CDR3 is made up of 18 amino acids. Per the germline V gene, CDR1 is SGHTA and CDR2 is FQGTGA. V lost 4 bases to trimming and J lost 2 bases, with 23 bases between them. This CDR3 reads CASSSSRGTWGLQETQYF. DNA of the CDR3: TGTGCCAGCAGCTCCTCGCGGGGAACCTGGGGACTGCAAGAGACCCAGTACTTC.

CDR3 nucleotides: TGTGCCAGCAGCTTAGGGTTCCGGGACACTGAAGCTTTCTTT. It codes for CASSLGFRDTEAFF. The chain couples TRBV7-9 to TRBJ1-1; D gene unclear. The V gene's germline CDR1 is SEHNR and CDR2 FQNEAQ (reference sequence). V lost 1 base and J 3 bases, leaving 9 bases between the germline ends. This CDR3 contains 14 residues.

V is TRBV6-2 or TRBV6-3 and J is TRBJ1-2; the match to TRBD1 covers 7 bases. V dropped 6 bases and J dropped 4; count of bases not matched to a gene: 11. The CDR3 contains 15 residues. Germline V gene sequence: CDR1 MNHEY, CDR2 SVGEGT. The CDR3 region has the DNA TGTGCCAGCAGCACCGGACAGGCCTCAACCTATGGCTACACCTTC. Its protein product is CASSTGQASTYGYTF.

The CDR3 sequence: CASSRPTGDEQFF. The CDR3 DNA sequence: TGTGCCAGCAGCCGACCAACGGGTGATGAGCAGTTCTTC. The chain employs TRBV3-1 (or the pseudogene TRBV3-2) and TRBJ2-1; D ambiguous. Germline V gene lookup returns CDR1 LGHDT and CDR2 YNNKEL (reference sequence). V shed 4 bases and J shed 8 bases, with 12 bases lying between them. The CDR3 totals 13 residues.

This clone has only a few counts. Here the CDR3 reads CAWSVQGRNSPLHF. CDR3 coding DNA: TGTGCCTGGAGTGTACAGGGGAGAAATTCACCCCTCCACTTT. The rearrangement uses TRBV30 and TRBJ1-6; the match to TRBD1 covers 7 bases. Germline loops: CDR1 GTSNPN, CDR2 SVGIG (reference sequence). After removal of 0 bases from V and 7 bases from J, the junction contained 3 bases not matched to a gene. This CDR3 is built from 14 residues.

This clone was seen a handful of times. The chain employs TRBV28 and TRBJ1-5, with TRBD1 matching over 7 bases. Germline V gene sequence: CDR1 MDHEN, CDR2 SYDVKM. The ends lost 2 bases at V and 5 bases at J; junction bases unmatched: 9. CDR3 length equals 16 residues. The CDR3 is CASSLEGASIYQPQHF. CDR3 sequence (DNA): TGTGCCAGCAGTTTAGAGGGGGCATCGATTTATCAGCCCCAGCATTTT.

The chain carries TRBV18 and TRBJ1-3; a possible D gene is TRBD1 (6 bases). The CDR3 covers 15 residues. Germline loops: CDR1 KGHSH, CDR2 LQKENI. V gave up 3 bases and J gave up 0 bases, with 9 bases separating them. The CDR3 nucleotides are TGTGCCAGCTCACCCGGGACAATCTCTGGAAACACCATATATTTT. Residues: CASSPGTISGNTIYF.

This chain uses TRBV7-8 with TRBJ1-5, with 7 bases fitting TRBD1. After removal of 2 bases from V and 5 bases from J, the junction contained 6 bases not matched to a gene. Per germline, CDR1 SGHVS and CDR2 FQNEAQ. This CDR3 is 15 amino acids long. The CDR3 nucleotides read TGTGCCAGCAGCTTAACCCAAGACAGGGATCAGCCCCAGCATTTT. Protein sequence: CASSLTQDRDQPQHF. Complete variable domain (other parts from reference TRBV7-8 and TRBJ1-5): GAGVSQSPRYKVAKRGQDVALRCDPISGHVSLFWYQQALGQGPEFLTYFQNEAQLDKSGLPSDRFFAERPEGSVSTLKIQRTQQEDSAVYLCASSLTQDRDQPQHFGDGTRLSIL.

The chain employs TRBV7-9 and TRBJ2-5; TRBD2 is a possible D gene (5 bases). V was pared by 5 bases and J by 3 bases, with 13 bases between. The CDR3 consists of 14 residues. The germline V gene encodes CDR1 SEHNR and CDR2 FQNEAQ (reference sequence). The CDR3 loop reads CASSTWTREETQYF. The CDR3 DNA is TGTGCCAGCAGCACGTGGACGAGGGAAGAGACCCAGTACTTC.

The chain carries TRBV30 and TRBJ1-1, with 9 bases that match TRBD1. With 3 bases clipped from V and 3 bases from J, the junction kept 5 bases outside the gene matches. The CDR3 sequence is 14 residues long. Germline V gives CDR1 GTSNPN, CDR2 SVGIG (reference sequence). The CDR3 DNA is TGTGCCTGGAGCCCGGACAGGGGTTACACTGAAGCTTTCTTT. Amino acid sequence: CAWSPDRGYTEAFF. Filled out from reference TRBV30 and TRBJ1-1, the complete variable domain reads SQTIHQWPATLVQPVGSPLSLECTVEGTSNPNLYWYRQAAGRGLQLLFYSVGIGQISSEVPQNLSASRPQDRQFILSSKKLLLSDSGFYLCAWSPDRGYTEAFFGQGTRLTVV.

This clone was counted between two and nine times. The gene calls are TRBV2 and TRBJ1-2; TRBD1 agrees at 7 bases. Germline V CDR1 and CDR2: SNHLY, FYNNEI. CDR3 length: 14 amino acids. V dropped 6 bases and J dropped 4; count of bases not matched to a gene: 8. CDR3 residues: CASRNRDSFYGYTF. CDR3 nucleotide sequence: TGTGCCAGCAGAAACCGGGACAGCTTCTATGGCTACACCTTC. Full variable domain (missing parts from reference TRBV2 and TRBJ1-2): EPEVTQTPSHQVTQMGQEVILRCVPISNHLYFYWYRQILGQKVEFLVSFYNNEISEKSEIFDDQFSVERPDGSNFTLKIRSTKLEDSAMYFCASRNRDSFYGYTFGSGTRLTVV.

The chain employs TRBV11-3 and TRBJ2-1, with D maybe TRBD2 (6 bases). Germline V gene lookup returns CDR1 SGHNT and CDR2 YENEEA. The V gene lost 2 bases and the J gene lost 2 bases, with 13 bases spanning the gap. The CDR3 is 16 amino acids. CDR3 in DNA: TGTGCCAGCAGCTTAAGCGCGGGGACGACCTACAATGAGCAGTTCTTC. It translates to CASSLSAGTTYNEQFF.

The CDR3 region is CASSPLLQGTGYEQFF. The CDR3 nucleotides are TGTGCCAGCAGCCCCCTCCTACAGGGGACGGGGTATGAGCAGTTCTTC. The chain uses TRBV3-1 (or the pseudogene TRBV3-2) and TRBJ2-1; 7 nucleotides agree with TRBD1. The length of the CDR3 is 16 residues. J gave up 8 bases and V 4 bases, and 14 bases lay outside the gene matches. Germline-derived CDR1 and CDR2 are LGHDT and YNNKEL (reference sequence).

J is TRBJ2-2 and V is TRBV3-1 (or the pseudogene TRBV3-2); 7 positions match TRBD1. Germline V gene sequence: CDR1 LGHDT, CDR2 YNNKEL (reference sequence). V was clipped by 2 bases and J by 5 bases; unmatched bases: 5. CDR3 length: 15 amino acids. Here the CDR3 reads CASSQTTGTTGELFF. The DNA of the CDR3 is TGTGCCAGCAGCCAAACGACAGGGACGACCGGGGAGCTGTTTTTT.